The present T cell receptor beta chain was sequenced within a study of pediatric ulcerative colitis. TCRdb's table, derived via immunoSEQ multiplex PCR, lists solely in-frame clones and lacks some. This table has 36,000 or so clones, less than 80% appearing once. During colonoscopy, one to two rectal pinch biopsies were collected. This clone was detected a few times. The antigen remains undetermined. CDR3 size: 13 residues. The germline V and J ends were trimmed by 3 bases and 4 bases, with 9 bases remaining between them. The germline V gene has CDR1 MDHEN and CDR2 SYDVKM. Overall study findings and caveats: Blood samples from a couple of patients yielded substantially fewer templates and were excluded from blood-rectal overlap analysis.

The sequenced sample consisted of gut tissue. The V call is TRBV28, the J call TRBJ1-2; D is undetermined. The sequence derives from a boy between 10 and 17 years old with moderate ulcerative colitis. The chain's CDR3 is CASSFLLAYGYTF. The CDR3 DNA is TGTGCCAGCAGTTTTCTCTTGGCCTATGGCTACACCTTC.